The entry below gives a single T cell receptor (beta chain) sequence along with its context. The antigen remains unidentified. This entry is derived from a study of cytomegalovirus exposure and HLA in healthy donors. Study observations and caveats: Diagnosis of cytomegalovirus status made by the classifier reportedly showed high specificity and sensitivity.

Germline lookup yields CDR1 LNHDA and CDR2 SQIVND (reference sequence). The junction had 3 bases not matched to a gene; V was cut back by 2 bases and J by 5 bases. CDR3 length: 15 amino acids. Use of 60 Vbeta and 13 Jbeta primers characterized the PCR. Some clones are missing from TCRdb's copy, which holds only in-frame ones; the method was immunoSEQ multiplex PCR. The sample has around 150,000 clones, about 78% seen once. J is TRBJ2-5 and V is TRBV19, with TRBD2 matching 12 bases. Sequencing was done on a sample of PBMCs. This clonotype originated in a man aged 45-60 years in good health and CMV-seropositive. As DNA, the CDR3 is TGTGCCAGTAGTATAACTAGCGGGAGGAGGGAGACCCAGTACTTC. It yields the protein CASSITSGRRETQYF.